This T cell receptor beta chain came from a study of naive and memory T cell subsets. General study results and limits: TCR transcript changes with activation or differentiation may affect this RNA method. Tuberculin site TCR excess was interpreted as type IV hypersensitivity infiltration.

As to treatment: skin biopsy from PPD injection site in Mantoux-positive individual. TCR cDNA received a 3' ligated oligonucleotide that carried a UMI. This clonotype was seen ten or more times. Its antigen is as yet unknown. The CDR3 has 13 amino acids. Trimming shortened V by 3 bases and J by 2 bases, and 6 bases separated the two germline ends. Germline V lookup: CDR1 MNHEY, CDR2 SMNVEV (reference sequence). Ligated cDNA underwent four rounds of PCR with nested alpha and beta constant region primers and SP2. Alpha and beta constant region primers primed reverse transcription for blood and skin samples. TCRdb processed the UMI-ligation and nested PCR reads anew with MiXCR; each CDR3 protein has one entry. The sample contains around 30,000 distinct CDR3 sequences, more than 6.5% of which appear only once.

The material sequenced was skin, taken from a tuberculin skin test site. The TCR was taken from an adult in good health. V and J are TRBV27 and TRBJ2-3; no definite D call. The CDR3 nucleotides read TGTGCCAGCAGTTTCTCTAACACAGATACGCAGTATTTT. As protein: CASSFSNTDTQYF.